The sequence of this T cell receptor (beta chain) was determined in a study of CD8 T cells in ankylosing spondylitis. Study-wide results and caveats: Enrichment of disease-linked clones was reportedly significant in matched ankylosing spondylitis synovial fluid. What seemed typical of ankylosing spondylitis blood was a TCR beta motif built from several highly homologous variants. Disease-associated clones were CD8+ and fairly uncommon in peripheral blood.

Concerning this clonotype: Antigen specificity is unknown.

The CDR3 covers 18 residues. Germline trimming cut 2 bases from V and 0 bases from J; bases unmatched to any gene: 6. CDR1 and CDR2 from the germline V gene are KGHSH and LQKENI. Preparation of TCR beta libraries was done by quantitative 5'-RACE with molecular barcodes. Each CDR3 protein gets one entry after TCRdb re-called the 5' RACE reads with MiXCR. The data show about 220,000 distinct CDR3 sequences, approximately 20% seen once. Sequenced material: blood, either unsorted or a sorted T cell fraction (not recorded which). The chain has TRBV18 and TRBJ2-1; 11 bases agree with TRBD1. The sequence was collected from a male donor with ankylosing spondylitis. The CDR3 nucleotides read TGTGCCAGCTCACCATTGGGACAGGGGGTGAGCTCCTACAATGAGCAGTTCTTC. It encodes CASSPLGQGVSSYNEQFF.